This T cell receptor (beta chain) was identified during a study of OX40 agonist ivuxolimab in advanced cancers. Study summary: Ivuxolimab was delivered to patients intravenously every 2 weeks at doses spanning 0.01 to 10 mg/kg. The study's findings and limits: In a subset of nonresponders, normalized T-cell clonal expansion was also low. In CD8+ T cells, expanded clones were on average more numerous than in CD4+.

Repertoires were generated with immunoSEQ multiplex PCR, while TCRdb's copy carries only in-frame clones and drops some. This table has 45,000 to 55,000 clones, about 81% appearing once. This clone showed up just once. Its antigen is unidentified. V lost 5 bases, J lost 1 base, and 11 bases lay in between. The germline CDR1 and CDR2 sequences are MDHEN and SYDVKM. This CDR3 is built from 15 residues. This receptor was identified in an adult with an advanced solid tumor such as melanoma, head and neck, liver or kidney cancer. The specimen comprised CD4+ or CD8+ T cells sorted from blood, sampled in a trial of the OX40 agonist ivuxolimab. V is TRBV28 and J is TRBJ2-2; D not resolved. The CDR3 DNA follows: TGTGCCAGCAGTCTCCGACATCGGAACACCGGGGAGCTGTTTTTT. This translates into CASSLRHRNTGELFF. Combining the CDR3 with reference TRBV28 and TRBJ2-2 gives the whole variable domain DVKVTQSSRYLVKRTGEKVFLECVQDMDHENMFWYRQDPGLGLRLIYFSYDVKMKEKGDIPEGYSVSREKKERFSLILESASTNQTSMYLCASSLRHRNTGELFFGEGSRLTVL.